This T cell receptor (beta chain) was sequenced for a study of T cell clonotyping in hematopoietic cell transplantation. Study observations and caveats: Pathologically expanded recipient clonotypes increased progressively from day 30 to day 180 as diversity fell.

This table comes from immunoSEQ multiplex PCR, and its TCRdb copy is limited to in-frame clones, with some not included. Seen here are some 40,000 clones, about 93% observed once, and the top ten hold around 0.81%. Only one count was recorded for this clone. The target antigen is unknown. V lost 7 bases to trimming and J lost 0 bases; unmatched junction nucleotides: 4. The germline gives CDR1 MNHEY, CDR2 SMNVEV (reference sequence). There are 16 residues in the CDR3. The specimen sequenced was peripheral blood mononuclear cells. J is TRBJ1-3 and V is TRBV27; 12 positions agree with TRBD1. This TCR derives from a woman between 45 and 60 years old in good health. Some clones in this sample may be carry-over from other donors' samples. The CDR3 coding sequence is TGTGCCAGCAAGGGGACAGGGGGCTTCTCTGGAAACACCATATATTTT. It codes for CASKGTGGFSGNTIYF.